This entry features one T cell receptor beta chain sequence. Antigen: not known. This sample is drawn from a study of shared clonotypes between healthy human individuals. Study findings and constraints: There were few donors, and this limited the genetic and exposure-history diversity represented.

The CDR3 length is 14 residues. Germline lookup yields CDR1 SGDLS and CDR2 YYNGEE. V lost 0 bases, J lost 5 bases, and 8 bases lay in between. The authors loaded about 200 ng DNA, about 30,000 T cell genomes, into sorted-subset replicate PCRs. Sequencing used immunoSEQ multiplex PCR; TCRdb keeps in-frame clones, though not all of them. The sample holds 980,000 or so clones; more than 75% are singletons and the top ten take approximately 1.5%. The sequence came from a man younger than 35 in good health. The chain joins TRBV9 to TRBJ2-2; D tentatively reads TRBD1 or TRBD2 (5 bases each). Sequencing input: memory CD4+ T cells sorted from blood. Stated subset: CD45RA-negative fraction. CDR3 coding DNA: TGTGCCAGCAGCGTAGGAGGGGTAACCGGGGAGCTGTTTTTT. Its translation is CASSVGGVTGELFF.